This T cell receptor beta chain derives from a study of blood T cells in healthy people across ages. Overall study results and limits: Researchers report that TCR beta diversity correlated strongly with naive T cell percentage.

A second PCR, run for roughly 7 to 12 cycles, used a sample-barcoded 5' primer plus a J-beta primer mix. From the 5' RACE reads, TCRdb called clonotypes with MiXCR, one entry per CDR3 protein. The sample holds 1,500,000 or so distinct CDR3 sequences, approximately 63% seen once. Only a few counts were recorded for this clonotype. Its antigen remains unidentified. Per sample, at least 6 micrograms of total RNA were extracted. V was pared by 1 base and J by 5 bases, with 4 bases of the junction left unmatched. Germline V lookup: CDR1 SGHTA, CDR2 FQGNSA. The length of the CDR3 is 14 residues. The rearrangement uses TRBV7-2 and TRBJ1-1; TRBD1 aligns across 7 bases. The TCR originated in a young man in good health. Specimen: blood. This CDR3 reads CASSLETGRTEAFF. CDR3 in DNA: TGTGCCAGCAGCTTAGAGACAGGGAGGACTGAAGCTTTCTTT.